This T cell receptor (beta chain) was retrieved from a study of cytomegalovirus exposure and HLA in healthy donors. Study conclusions and caveats: Accounts indicate the classifier identified cytomegalovirus status with strong specificity and sensitivity. Through in vitro validation, three CMV-associated chains were shown to be specific for CMV antigens. A later analysis reportedly found that, within productive TCRs, an Asian-associated ancestry cluster had fewer N-insertions than the mean observed across the roughly 700 donors. The study dropped some indistinguishable V segments, TRBV6-2 and TRBV6-3 among them.

Germline V gene data show CDR1 as MNHNS and CDR2 as SASEGT. CDR3 length equals 16 residues. V was shortened by 4 bases and J by 0 bases, with 13 bases between the two germline ends. In the case of this clone: The antigen is not known.

Both 60 Vbeta primers and 13 Jbeta primers went into the PCR. Produced via immunoSEQ multiplex PCR; TCRdb's table is partial and in-frame only. Of 120,000 or so clones detected, around 75% appear once; the ten largest clones hold 3% to 3.5%. The receptor comes from a woman aged 45-65 years in good health and CMV-seronegative. The sample taken for sequencing was PBMCs. The chain links TRBV6-1 to TRBJ2-4, with a tentative D call TRBD1 (7 bases). The CDR3 loop reads CASSAPGDRAKNIQYF. The DNA of the CDR3 is TGTGCCAGCAGTGCGCCGGGGGACAGAGCCAAAAACATTCAGTACTTC.